The rows below give T cell receptor beta chains drawn from one sample of a study of T cells in Graves' hyperthyroidism and ophthalmopathy. TCRdb ran MiXCR on the multiplex PCR reads and lists one entry per CDR3 protein. Among 130,000 to 150,000 distinct CDR3 sequences listed, roughly a fifth were seen once. The sequenced sample was blood. The source of these receptors is a woman aged 50 to 60 with Graves' hyperthyroidism that later progressed to Graves' ophthalmopathy. The CDR3 runs from the conserved cysteine through the conserved F or W. D genes are given only for firm matches. A clone size is listed for some rows: how often the clone was seen (once, few, many), or a class if it is expanded.

CDR3 length,V gene,J gene,clone size,D gene,CDR3 DNA,CDR3 protein
16,TRBV6-1,TRBJ2-7,many,NA,TGTGCCAGCAGAGCCGAGGACCGGGCCCCACCCCACGAGCAGTACTTC,CASRAEDRAPPHEQYF
15,TRBV7-9,TRBJ2-2,few,NA,TGTGCCAGCAGATATCGGGGAGAGAACACCGGGGAGCTGTTTTTT,CASRYRGENTGELFF
15,TRBV12-3/TRBV12-4,TRBJ2-1,many,NA,TGTGCCAGCAGGATAGGGACTGCCTCCTACAATGAGCAGTTCTTC,CASRIGTASYNEQFF
14,TRBV3-1,TRBJ2-3,many,NA,TGTGCCAGCAGCGCCTTTGGGGCGACAGATACGCAGTATTTT,CASSAFGATDTQYF
14,TRBV3-1,TRBJ1-1,NA,NA,TGTGCCAGCAGCCAAGATTTTGGGGCGGCTGAAGCTTTCTTT,CASSQDFGAAEAFF
15,TRBV18,TRBJ2-4,few,NA,TGTGCCAGCTCACCCTCCCGGAACGCCAAAAACATTCAGTACTTC,CASSPSRNAKNIQYF
14,TRBV7-8,TRBJ2-7,many,NA,TGTGCCAGCAGCTTAGAAGTGGGAACCTACGAGCAGTACTTC,CASSLEVGTYEQYF
16,TRBV2,TRBJ2-5,NA,NA,TGTGCCAGCAGTGGCGACGGGGGCTGGTACCAAGAGACCCAGTACTTC,CASSGDGGWYQETQYF
15,TRBV19,TRBJ2-1,few,NA,TGTGCCACGAATAGGGGGGGTGTAGGCATTAATGAGCAGTTCTTC,CATNRGGVGINEQFF
16,TRBV30,TRBJ1-2,many,NA,TGTGCCTGGAGTGTACTCCACAACAGGGAGCTCTATGGCTACACCTTC,CAWSVLHNRELYGYTF
13,TRBV30,TRBJ1-2,NA,NA,TGTGCCTGGAGTGTCGCTGGCAACTATGGCTACACCTTC,CAWSVAGNYGYTF
14,TRBV19,TRBJ1-2,NA,NA,TGTGCCAGTAGCACCTCCGGGACAACTTATGGCTACACCTTC,CASSTSGTTYGYTF
11,TRBV2,TRBJ2-7,many,NA,TGTGCCAGCGGGACTCCCTACGAGCAGTACTTC,CASGTPYEQYF
17,TRBV3-1,TRBJ2-1,many,TRBD2,TGTGCCAGCAGCCAAGTTCGGTCAGCGGGAGGGGGGAATGAGCAGTTCTTC,CASSQVRSAGGGNEQFF
14,TRBV7-9,TRBJ2-5,few,NA,TGTGCCAGCAGCGCAGAGTTCTGGGGGGAGACCCAGTACTTC,CASSAEFWGETQYF
14,TRBV2,TRBJ2-7,many,TRBD2,TGTGCCAGCAGTGATTTGCGGGAGGGGGACGAGCAGTACTTC,CASSDLREGDEQYF
13,TRBV20-1,TRBJ2-1,few,NA,TGCGGACTTAGCGGATACTCCTACAATGAGCAGTTCTTC,CGLSGYSYNEQFF
14,TRBV9,TRBJ1-2,many,NA,TGTGCCAGCAGCGTAGCGGCAGGGAAGGATGGCTACACCTTC,CASSVAAGKDGYTF
14,TRBV12-3/TRBV12-4,TRBJ1-2,many,NA,TGTGCCAGCAGTCTTGGGACGGATAACTATGGCTACACCTTC,CASSLGTDNYGYTF
12,TRBV6-1,TRBJ2-7,many,NA,TGTGCCAGCAGCCCCCGGGGCTACGAGCAGTACTTC,CASSPRGYEQYF
16,TRBV28,TRBJ2-1,many,TRBD2,TGTGCCAGCAGTCCCTCGGGCGGGAGGGCCCGCAATGAGCAGTTCTTC,CASSPSGGRARNEQFF
12,TRBV20-1,TRBJ1-5,few,NA,TGCAGTGCTAGAGTCTTGAATCAGCCCCAGCATTTT,CSARVLNQPQHF
15,TRBV2,TRBJ2-5,many,NA,TGTGCCAGCATGGCAGGGTCGGTATTCCAAGAGACCCAGTACTTC,CASMAGSVFQETQYF
11,TRBV20-1,TRBJ1-2,many,NA,TGCAGTGCTAGGGGCGGCTATGGCTACACCTTC,CSARGGYGYTF
15,TRBV28,TRBJ2-7,many,NA,TGTGCCAGCAGTTTACACGGGTGGGACTCCTACGAGCAGTACTTC,CASSLHGWDSYEQYF
15,TRBV7-2,TRBJ1-1,NA,NA,TGTGCCAGCAGCTTGTCGACCCACTCGAACACTGAAGCTTTCTTT,CASSLSTHSNTEAFF
16,TRBV20-1,TRBJ2-1,few,TRBD2,TGCAGTGCTACCTACATGCGGGAGGCGTCCTACAATGAGCAGTTCTTC,CSATYMREASYNEQFF
12,TRBV6-7,TRBJ2-5,many,NA,TGTGCCAGCAGACCAGGGGAGGAGACCCAGTACTTC,CASRPGEETQYF
14,TRBV19,TRBJ1-1,few,NA,TGTGCCAGTAGTCCAGGCAGGCCGGGCACTGAAGCTTTCTTT,CASSPGRPGTEAFF
15,TRBV28,TRBJ1-5,many,TRBD1,TGTGCCAGCAGTTTTCAGGGGGGCCTCAATCAGCCCCAGCATTTT,CASSFQGGLNQPQHF
13,TRBV20-1,TRBJ1-2,NA,TRBD1,TGCAGTGCTAGTGGACAGGGGGCGCGAGGCTACACCTTC,CSASGQGARGYTF
12,TRBV20-1,TRBJ2-5,many,NA,TGCAGTGCTAGCGGGGTCCAAGAGACCCAGTACTTC,CSASGVQETQYF